What follows is one TCR beta chain and its context. Its antigen remains unidentified. Viral peptide pools were used in the ViraFEST assay to expand antigen-specific CD4+ T cells, and sequencing came afterward. An approximately ten-day culture period preceded the isolation of CD4+ T cells. The person acquired a PCR-confirmed SARS-CoV-2 infection between March and December 2020. This CDR3 spans 14 amino acids. The V gene lost 4 bases and the J gene lost 5 bases, with 10 bases spanning the gap. Germline CDR1 SGHDT, CDR2 YYEEEE. Libraries were prepared by immunoSEQ multiplex PCR; TCRdb keeps only in-frame clonotypes and omits some of them. The sample carries about 70,000 clones, 73% recorded once. The data stem from a study of vaccination effects on CD4 cells after COVID-19. Study context: Sample collection from a couple of convalescent patients occurred 16 days and one week before vaccination.

Study-wide points: Clones arising from infection and from vaccination showed marked clonal contraction late after vaccination. Spike-reactive clones present post-vaccine in convalescents were predominantly new vaccine-induced clones. Convalescent patients were few in the study, and early post-infection timepoints were absent.

The sample here was CD4+ T cells from PBMCs cultured with HIV peptides, taken before COVID-19 vaccination. Subset noted: HIV-1 Nef peptide pool negative control/reference culture. This TCR derives from a human donor who had a prior SARS-CoV-2 infection. The chain recombines TRBV5-6 with TRBJ1-6; tentatively, D is TRBD1 (5 bases). CDR3 nucleotide sequence: TGTGCCAGCAGCCCGGACACCCATAATTCACCCCTCCACTTT. Its translation: CASSPDTHNSPLHF.